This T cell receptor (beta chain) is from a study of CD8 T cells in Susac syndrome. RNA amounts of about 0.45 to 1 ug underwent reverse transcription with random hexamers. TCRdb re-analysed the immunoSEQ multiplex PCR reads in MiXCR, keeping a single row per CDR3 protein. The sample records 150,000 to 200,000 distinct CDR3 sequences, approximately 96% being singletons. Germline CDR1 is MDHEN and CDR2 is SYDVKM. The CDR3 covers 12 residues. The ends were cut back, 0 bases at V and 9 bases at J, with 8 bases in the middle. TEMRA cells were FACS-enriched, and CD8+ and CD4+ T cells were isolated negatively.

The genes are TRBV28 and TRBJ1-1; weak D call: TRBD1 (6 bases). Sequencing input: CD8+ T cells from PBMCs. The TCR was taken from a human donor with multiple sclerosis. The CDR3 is CASSLWGDKAFF. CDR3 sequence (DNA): TGTGCCAGCAGTTTATGGGGGGACAAAGCTTTCTTT.